The table lists the clone carrying this T cell receptor (beta chain) with many counts. No antigen is known for it. These data belong to a study of T cells in Graves' hyperthyroidism and ophthalmopathy. Findings of the study overall: Classification by a 13 V-J model distinguished ophthalmopathy from stable hyperthyroidism.

There were TCR beta CDR3 regions amplified from RNA transcripts. First-round RT-PCR with HTBI primers amplified the TCR CDR3 region. Each CDR3 protein gets one entry after TCRdb re-called the multiplex PCR reads with MiXCR. The sample yields some 510,000 distinct CDR3 sequences, less than 25% seen once. V was pared by 10 bases and J by 1 base, with 13 bases between. The CDR3 is 13 amino acids. Germline V gives CDR1 SEHNR, CDR2 FQNEAQ (reference sequence). Patients counted as stable if ophthalmopathy did not develop within 18 months. Diagnoses were established using clinical symptoms, serum thyroxine and TRAb, thyroid ultrasound and orbital computed tomography. It was less than 13 ml of fresh peripheral blood that supplied the PBMCs.

The clonotype was recovered from a man between 18 and 35 years old with Graves' hyperthyroidism. The rearrangement links TRBV7-9 to TRBJ1-1; no firm D call. Sample: blood. The CDR3 DNA reads TGTGCCACCACCCCAAGCAGGAACACTGAAGCTTTCTTT. This sequence encodes CATTPSRNTEAFF.